The 28 T cell receptor beta chains below all came from one sample that was sequenced in a study of blood T cell repertoires in COVID-19. Profiling relied on immunoSEQ multiplex PCR, and the TCRdb table lists in-frame clones only, not all of them. The profile shows about 220,000 clones, about 86% of them singletons. Sequenced input: peripheral blood. Source of these receptors: an older woman with acute or convalescent COVID-19.

The V gene is TRBV6-5, the J gene TRBJ2-7; TRBD1 matches at 8 bases. The germline gives CDR1 MNHEY, CDR2 SVGAGI. This CDR3 comprises 15 residues. Germline trimming cut 2 bases from V and 3 bases from J; bases unmatched to any gene: 6. CDR3 bases: TGTGCCAGCAGTTACACGGAGACAGGGGACTACGAGCAGTACTTC. Its protein is CASSYTETGDYEQYF.

The chain combines TRBV12-2 with TRBJ1-5. TRBV12-2 is a documented pseudogene. The CDR3 length is 17 residues. The CDR3 is CASRLISAGHSNQPQHF. In DNA form, the CDR3 reads TGTGCAAGTCGCTTAATTTCGGCGGGCCATAGCAATCAGCCCCAGCATTTT.

V and J are TRBV15 and TRBJ1-1, with no clear D. Looked up from germline, CDR1 is LNHNV and CDR2 is YYDKDF (reference sequence). The CDR3 is made up of 15 amino acids. The V gene lost 5 bases and the J gene lost 5 bases, with 18 bases spanning the gap. This chain's CDR3 is CATSGAYPAGTEAFF. The CDR3 DNA follows: TGTGCCACCAGCGGAGCTTACCCCGCAGGAACTGAAGCTTTCTTT.

The chain is built from TRBV7-8 and TRBJ1-2; D is possibly TRBD1 (5 bases). Per the germline V gene, CDR1 is SGHVS and CDR2 is FQNEAQ. This CDR3 has 13 residues. Trimming cost V 5 bases and J 8 bases, with 15 bases left between them. CDR3 DNA: TGTGCCAGCAGCCCCGGGACTCCCTTCGGCTACACCTTC. This translates into CASSPGTPFGYTF.

The chain links TRBV6-5 to TRBJ2-5; 11 nucleotides line up with TRBD2. The ends lost 6 bases at V and 5 bases at J; junction bases unmatched: 5. The CDR3 loop spans 14 amino acids. Germline lookup yields CDR1 MNHEY and CDR2 SVGAGI. The DNA of the CDR3 is TGTGCCAGCAGGTTGACTAGCGGGGCGGAGACCCAGTACTTC. This codes for CASRLTSGAETQYF.

This clone was seen only once. V is TRBV3-1 (or the pseudogene TRBV3-2) and J is TRBJ1-6; 8 nucleotides match TRBD1. This CDR3 contains 15 residues. V lost 5 bases and J lost 6; bases outside the gene matches: 6. Germline assignment: CDR1 LGHDT and CDR2 YNNKEL (reference sequence). The CDR3 region is CASSSRQGSNSPLHF. CDR3 sequence (DNA): TGTGCCAGCAGCAGCCGACAGGGGTCTAATTCACCCCTCCACTTT.

In its sample, this clone was seen a few times. The gene calls are TRBV5-1 and TRBJ1-2, with 10 bases fitting TRBD1. The germline gives CDR1 SGHRS, CDR2 YFSETQ. The CDR3 loop spans 16 amino acids. With 0 bases clipped from V and 5 bases from J, the junction kept 7 bases outside the gene matches. CDR3 amino acids: CASSLEVGTGAYGYTF. The CDR3 region has the DNA TGCGCCAGCAGCTTGGAGGTGGGGACAGGGGCGTATGGCTACACCTTC.

The rearrangement links TRBV7-6 to TRBJ2-1; D not certain. Looked up from germline, CDR1 is SGHVS and CDR2 is FNYEAQ. The ends were cut back, 8 bases at V and 10 bases at J, with 15 bases in the middle. This CDR3 comprises 12 residues. The DNA for the CDR3 is TGTGCCAGCGCATTCTCTCACGGGGAGCAGTTCTTC. Translation gives CASAFSHGEQFF.

The chain joins TRBV7-2 to TRBJ1-2; 7 positions match TRBD1. CDR1 SGHTA and CDR2 FQGNSA come from the germline V gene. Trimming took 5 bases from V and 4 from J; bases not matched to a gene: 4. The CDR3 length is 13 residues. CDR3 amino acids: CASSTDRLYGYTF. CDR3 in DNA: TGTGCCAGCAGCACGGACAGGCTCTATGGCTACACCTTC.

A few counts support this clone. This chain uses TRBV6-5 with TRBJ1-5, with a weak D call TRBD1 (5 bases). The germline V and J ends were trimmed by 0 bases and 4 bases, with 13 bases remaining between them. This CDR3 region has 16 residues. The germline V gene has CDR1 MNHEY and CDR2 SVGAGI. The CDR3 region is CASSYSRVGGNQPQHF. The CDR3, as DNA: TGTGCCAGCAGTTACTCGCGGGTCGGGGGTAATCAGCCCCAGCATTTT.

This clone came up a few times. The chain has TRBV5-6 and TRBJ1-4; 10 nucleotides match TRBD1. The CDR3 is 15 amino acids. Germline V gene sequence: CDR1 SGHDT, CDR2 YYEEEE. V shed 4 bases, J shed 8 bases, and the junction held 8 bases outside the gene matches. DNA for the CDR3: TGTGCCAGCAGCGAGACAGGGGGCGTAGACGAAAAACTGTTTTTT. The encoded protein is CASSETGGVDEKLFF.

A remark on this clone: The same CDR3 can be traced to other DNA sequences in this sample. The rearrangement uses TRBV12-3 or TRBV12-4 and TRBJ2-5; D gene ambiguous. This CDR3 is built from 11 residues. Trimming cost V 3 bases and J 4 bases, with 3 bases left between them. The chain's CDR3 is CASSFRETQYF. CDR3 DNA sequence: TGTGCCAGCAGTTTCAGAGAGACCCAGTACTTC.

Regarding this clone: The sample holds other DNA sequences that translate to the same CDR3. The rearrangement links TRBV30 to TRBJ1-2, with 7 nucleotides matching TRBD1. Germline assignment: CDR1 GTSNPN and CDR2 SVGIG (reference sequence). This CDR3 spans 12 amino acids. Trimming cost V 3 bases and J 5 bases; bases outside gene matches: 3. CDR3 protein: CAWRQGVYGYTF. CDR3 nucleotide sequence: TGTGCCTGGAGGCAGGGGGTTTATGGCTACACCTTC. Using reference TRBV30 and TRBJ1-2 for the parts outside the CDR3, the full variable domain is SQTIHQWPATLVQPVGSPLSLECTVEGTSNPNLYWYRQAAGRGLQLLFYSVGIGQISSEVPQNLSASRPQDRQFILSSKKLLLSDSGFYLCAWRQGVYGYTFGSGTRLTVV.

The rearrangement joins TRBV6-5 to TRBJ1-1; 8 bases fit TRBD1. Germline values: CDR1 MNHEY, CDR2 SVGAGI. The trim removed 6 bases at V and 6 bases at J, leaving 9 bases unmatched. The CDR3 length is 14 residues. CDR3 in amino acids: CASRREWTGSEAFF. The DNA for the CDR3 is TGTGCCAGCAGGCGGGAATGGACAGGGTCTGAAGCTTTCTTT.

J is TRBJ1-1 and V is TRBV30, with 9 bases lining up with TRBD1. Germline V gives CDR1 GTSNPN, CDR2 SVGIG (reference sequence). The CDR3 runs to 15 residues. V dropped 1 base and J dropped 0; count of bases not matched to a gene: 3. CDR3 loop: CAWSGGQGMNTEAFF. CDR3 bases: TGTGCCTGGAGTGGGGGACAGGGTATGAACACTGAAGCTTTCTTT.

Here the CDR3 DNA reads TGCAGCGTTGCGGACAGTCTCTATGGCTACACCTTC. This encodes CSVADSLYGYTF. The chain carries TRBV29-1 and TRBJ1-2; a weak D match, TRBD1 (6 bases). The CDR3 is 12 amino acids. Germline V CDR1 and CDR2: SQVTM, ANQGSEA. V dropped 4 bases and J dropped 4 bases, with 10 bases sitting between them. Full variable domain (remainder filled in from reference TRBV29-1 and TRBJ1-2): SAVISQKPSRDICQRGTSLTIQCQVDSQVTMMFWYRQQPGQSLTLIATANQGSEATYESGFVIDKFPISRPNLTFSTLTVSNMSPEDSSIYLCSVADSLYGYTFGSGTRLTVV.

The chain carries TRBV7-3 and TRBJ2-3; 8 positions match TRBD2. The J segment lost 6 bases and the V segment lost 3 bases, leaving 5 bases of the junction unmatched. CDR1 and CDR2 (germline): SGHTA, FQGTGA. The CDR3 extends over 14 amino acids. The CDR3 reads CASSFGGARDTQYF. In DNA, the CDR3 is TGTGCCAGCAGCTTCGGGGGGGCCCGGGATACGCAGTATTTT.

The V and J genes are TRBV25-1 and TRBJ1-1; D remains unclear. CDR3 size: 14 residues. From germline, CDR1 is MGHDK and CDR2 SYGVNS. V shed 1 base and J shed 1 base, with 7 bases lying between them. Written as DNA, the CDR3 is TGTGCCAGCAGTGAATTTTCTAGGAACACTGAAGCTTTCTTT. Translation gives CASSEFSRNTEAFF.

This sequence joins TRBV19 and TRBJ1-2; no reliable D call. V lost 1 base to trimming and J lost 8 bases, with 8 bases between them. The CDR3 covers 12 residues. Per germline, CDR1 LNHDA and CDR2 SQIVND (reference sequence). CDR3 in amino acids: CASSIGGGGYTF. DNA for the CDR3: TGTGCCAGTAGTATAGGTGGAGGGGGCTACACCTTC.

This clone was seen just once. The chain recombines TRBV5-1 with TRBJ1-1, with D tentatively TRBD1 (5 bases). The V end lost 4 bases, the J end lost 1 base, and 11 bases lay between the germline ends. This CDR3 has 14 residues. Germline CDR1 and CDR2: SGHRS and YFSETQ. CDR3 loop: CASSTGLKNTEAFF. The DNA of the CDR3 is TGCGCCAGCAGCACGGGACTTAAGAACACTGAAGCTTTCTTT.

This rearrangement joins TRBV2 to TRBJ1-4; 10 bases agree with TRBD1. From germline, CDR1 is SNHLY and CDR2 FYNNEI. CDR3 size: 14 residues. V lost 5 bases, J lost 4 bases, and 1 base stayed unmatched. This chain's CDR3 is CASSWDRGNEKLFF. CDR3 nucleotide sequence: TGTGCCAGCAGTTGGGACAGGGGTAATGAAAAACTGTTTTTT.

The gene calls are TRBV6-5 and TRBJ2-3; 7 positions agree with TRBD1. Germline CDR1 is MNHEY and CDR2 is SVGAGI. The CDR3 is 13 residues long. After removal of 6 bases from V and 8 bases from J, the junction contained 8 bases not matched to a gene. CDR3 sequence reads: CASRTGYPGTQYF. In DNA, the CDR3 is TGTGCCAGCAGGACAGGGTATCCGGGTACGCAGTATTTT.

This clone was recorded only once. The chain combines TRBV6-6 with TRBJ1-2; D gene uncertain. The CDR3 covers 15 residues. V dropped 0 bases and J dropped 4 bases, with 12 bases sitting between them. Germline-derived CDR1 and CDR2 are MNHNY and SVGAGI (reference sequence). The CDR3, as DNA: TGTGCCAGCAGTTACTCTTCCGGGGAAGCCTATGGCTACACCTTC. Protein: CASSYSSGEAYGYTF.

The gene calls are TRBV30 and TRBJ1-3, with D possibly matching TRBD1 (5 bases). There are 14 residues in the CDR3. V was clipped by 3 bases and J by 2 bases, with 11 bases between them. CDR1 and CDR2 from the germline V gene are GTSNPN and SVGIG (reference sequence). The CDR3 protein is CAWSPGQTGNTIYF. Here the CDR3 DNA reads TGTGCCTGGAGCCCCGGACAAACTGGAAACACCATATATTTT. Based on the CDR3 plus reference TRBV30 and TRBJ1-3, the full variable domain is SQTIHQWPATLVQPVGSPLSLECTVEGTSNPNLYWYRQAAGRGLQLLFYSVGIGQISSEVPQNLSASRPQDRQFILSSKKLLLSDSGFYLCAWSPGQTGNTIYFGEGSWLTVV.

This clone was detected only once. The chain combines TRBV19 with TRBJ1-2; 7 bases map to TRBD1. This CDR3 has 15 residues. After removal of 2 bases from V and 4 bases from J, the junction contained 7 bases not matched to a gene. Per the germline V gene, CDR1 is LNHDA and CDR2 is SQIVND (reference sequence). The CDR3 loop reads CASSIKTGNFYGYTF. The CDR3 DNA follows: TGTGCCAGTAGTATAAAGACAGGGAACTTCTATGGCTACACCTTC. The full variable domain, its missing parts supplied by reference TRBV19 and TRBJ1-2, is DGGITQSPKYLFRKEGQNVTLSCEQNLNHDAMYWYRQDPGQGLRLIYYSQIVNDFQKGDIAEGYSVSREKKESFPLTVTSAQKNPTAFYLCASSIKTGNFYGYTFGSGTRLTVV.

This clone showed up just once. The CDR3 reads CASSQTGPGNTIYF. The CDR3 nucleotides are TGTGCCAGCAGCCAGACAGGTCCCGGAAACACCATATATTTT. This sequence joins TRBV3-1 (or the pseudogene TRBV3-2) and TRBJ1-3; the D gene is possibly TRBD1 (6 bases). The V and J ends lost 3 bases and 4 bases respectively, with 10 bases between them. Germline lookup yields CDR1 LGHDT and CDR2 YNNKEL (reference sequence). CDR3 length: 14 amino acids.

The genes are TRBV4-1 and TRBJ2-5; a possible D gene is TRBD2 (7 bases). The CDR3 spans 16 residues. CDR1 and CDR2 from the germline V gene are MGHRA and YSYEKL. Trimming removed 1 base from V and 2 bases from J, with 14 bases in between. This chain's CDR3 is CASSQVSAGAQETQYF. In DNA form, the CDR3 reads TGCGCCAGCAGCCAAGTGAGTGCGGGGGCACAAGAGACCCAGTACTTC.

V usage is TRBV3-1 (or the pseudogene TRBV3-2) and J usage is TRBJ1-6; the D gene is possibly TRBD1 (6 bases). The CDR3 covers 16 residues. Trimming stripped 0 bases from V and 10 bases from J, with 16 bases between. Germline V gene lookup returns CDR1 LGHDT and CDR2 YNNKEL (reference sequence). CDR3 protein: CASSQEAGGAVSPLHF. In nucleotides, the CDR3 is TGTGCCAGCAGCCAAGAGGCGGGGGGCGCGGTGTCACCCCTCCACTTT.